Listed below are T cell receptor beta chains from one sample, sequenced in a study of naive and memory T cell subsets. TCRdb reprocessed the UMI-ligation and nested PCR reads via MiXCR and lists one record per CDR3 protein. The data hold over 20,000 distinct CDR3 sequences, with roughly 5.5% observed a single time. The source material was blood. The source of these receptors is an adult in good health. The CDR3 runs from the conserved cysteine through the conserved F or W. The D gene is left open where the match is weak. Sizes are listed as once, few, many or a size class.

TGCAGCGGGAACCTCGCGGGACGCTACAATGAGCAGTTCTTC	CSGNLAGRYNEQFF	once	.	TRBV29-1	TRBJ2-1
TGTGCCAGCAGCCGTGACGGGGACCAAGAGACCCAGTACTTC	CASSRDGDQETQYF	few	.	TRBV12-3/TRBV12-4	TRBJ2-5
TGTGCCACCCAGCCCACCTTGGGGGGACTAGCGGGAGGTGGACAAGAGACCCAGTACTTC	CATQPTLGGLAGGGQETQYF	many	TRBD2	TRBV7-2	TRBJ2-5
TGCAGCGTTGACCTCTCCTTTGTCCCAGGAAGGTGGGACACTGAAGCTTTCTTT	CSVDLSFVPGRWDTEAFF	many	.	TRBV29-1	TRBJ1-1
TGTGCCAGCAGTTACGACAGGTTTTACGAGCAGTACTTC	CASSYDRFYEQYF	many	.	TRBV6-5	TRBJ2-7
TGCAGTGCTAGAGAAGTATCCTCCTACACTGAAGCTTTCTTT	CSAREVSSYTEAFF	many	.	TRBV20-1	TRBJ1-1
TGTGCCAGCAGCTTAGGGACTAGCGGATCCTACAATGAGCAGTTCTTC	CASSLGTSGSYNEQFF	many	TRBD2	TRBV13	TRBJ2-1
TGTGCCAGCAGTACAGGGGGTTATAGCAATCAGCCCCAGCATTTT	CASSTGGYSNQPQHF	many	TRBD1	TRBV6-5	TRBJ1-5
TGTGCCAGCAGACAGGGGACAGGGGGATCAGCTTTCTTT	CASRQGTGGSAFF	many	TRBD1	TRBV3-1	TRBJ1-1
TGCAGCGTTGGGACTAGCGGGAGAGGTCCCTACGAGCAGTACTTC	CSVGTSGRGPYEQYF	many	TRBD2	TRBV29-1	TRBJ2-7
TGCAGTCCTCAGAGGGACACTGAAGCTTTCTTT	CSPQRDTEAFF	many	.	TRBV20-1	TRBJ1-1